This T cell receptor (beta chain) was identified during a study of blood T cell repertoires in COVID-19 (dated by TCRdb to the early 2020s). For the wider study: The collaborator samples originated in the United States, Italy and Spain and spanned the acute and convalescent phases of COVID-19. The material from the prospective study consisted of cDNA or gDNA derived from T cells, B-cell-depleted T cells, or PBMCs. Subjects who had been exposed to COVID-19, were actively infected with it, or had recovered from it provided the deeply sampled blood TCRbeta repertoires that made up the dataset. The repertoires were released in a freely available public database meant as a resource for research on the immune response to SARS-CoV-2. The samples were drawn from the first 160 participants of the ongoing ImmuneRACE study and from 1,254 subjects provided by 6 global collaborators. Sample metadata almost always included a de-identified subject ID, COVID-19 status, age in years and sex. Where available, HLA class I and class II types were obtained from metadata supplied by the sample provider rather than from assay-based typing.

In Seattle, one collaborating source enrolled patients while the infection was active and tracked those patients longitudinally over the course of disease. Collaborating institutions collected whole blood in K2EDTA tubes following their own protocols. Collaborator samples were shipped for TCRbeta analysis as frozen whole blood, isolated PBMCs, or DNA extracted from either sample type. TCRbeta CDR3 regions were amplified from genomic DNA by means of the immunoSEQ Assay, a bias-controlled multiplex PCR. The authors processed their data as follows. Nucleated cell counts per sample were estimated from amplification of reference gene primers within the assay. To quantify the absolute abundance of each unique TCRbeta CDR3 rearrangement, sequence reads were collapsed and filtered. For each sample, productive Simpson clonality was calculated by taking the square root of Simpson's diversity index across productive rearrangements. TCRdb holds this immuneACCESS table with in-frame rearrangements only. Some clones are missing; in checked studies, unresolved V genes explain under half, and the rest has no known cause. The V and J calls and the clone size are those of that table, but D and trimming were determined from the DNA. The sample profile shows 230,000 or so clones; roughly 90% of them were found once. 2.1% of the sample lies in the top ten.

The paper as a whole reports these results and caveats: How much clinical and demographic metadata was included differed by source and by participant, and the metadata was provided uncurated.

From a lookup of the germline V gene (reference sequence), CDR1 and CDR2 are MNHNY and SVGAGI. Cut back by 10 bases and 1 base, the V and J ends lie 19 bases apart. From cysteine to phenylalanine, the CDR3 is 15 amino acids long. The sequence is cut down to CDR3 DNA, 45 bases in frame from base 1. To note about this clone: Its antigen is unknown. Base qualities were left out, and no much larger clone turns up one base away.

This chain joins TRBV6-6 to TRBJ1-1, and the D gene may be TRBD1, 5 bases matching. The receptor comes from a woman aged 60-70 years with COVID-19, enrolled during active disease. The specimen sequenced was peripheral blood. The CDR3 reads CAIRGAFGKNTEAFF. The DNA sequence is as follows: TGTGCCATCAGAGGGGCATTTGGAAAGAACACTGAAGCTTTCTTT.